Presented here are 5 T cell receptor beta chains from one specimen sequenced in a study of early T cells in non-severe SARS-CoV-2 infection. MiXCR, applied by TCRdb to the 5' RACE reads, yields one record per CDR3 protein. The sample holds roughly 42,000 distinct CDR3 sequences, 9% to 15% seen once. Material: whole blood. These TCRs come from an adult who was a healthcare worker with PCR-confirmed SARS-CoV-2 infection or an uninfected control (not recorded which).

This clonotype was seen at least ten times. The V and J genes are TRBV3-1 and TRBJ1-5; TRBD1 agrees at 8 bases. CDR1 and CDR2 from the germline V gene are LGHDT and YNNKEL (reference sequence). V gave up 2 bases and J gave up 12 bases; unmatched junction bases: 3. This CDR3 has 12 residues. For the CDR3, the DNA is TGTGCCAGCAGCCAACCTGGACAGGGCCAGCATTTT. Amino acid sequence: CASSQPGQGQHF.

The J gene is TRBJ1-2, the V gene TRBV14; D is unresolved. Germline V gene sequence: CDR1 SGHDN, CDR2 FVKESK. Trimming removed 2 bases at V and 5 bases at J, with 9 bases between. The CDR3 is 13 residues long. The chain's CDR3 is CASSQRRGYGYTF. Here the CDR3 DNA reads TGTGCCAGCAGCCAACGGCGCGGGTATGGCTACACCTTC.

This clonotype was seen ten or more times. This chain uses TRBV7-3 with TRBJ2-5, with TRBD2 matching 7 bases. Germline V CDR1 and CDR2: SGHTA, FQGTGA. The CDR3 loop spans 13 amino acids. The V segment lost 4 bases and the J segment 5 bases; nucleotides outside the gene matches: 4. The CDR3 DNA is TGTGCCAGCAGCTCCGGGAGGACGGAGACCCAGTACTTC. Its protein product is CASSSGRTETQYF.

This clonotype occurred a few times. J is TRBJ2-2 and V is TRBV5-5, with D possibly being TRBD1 (6 bases). This CDR3 contains 15 residues. Looked up from germline, CDR1 is SGHKS and CDR2 is YYEKEE (reference sequence). V lost 4 bases and J lost 0, with 10 bases in between. The CDR3 DNA follows: TGTGCCAGCAGCCAGGGGAGAGCGAACACCGGGGAGCTGTTTTTT. Protein sequence: CASSQGRANTGELFF.

This clonotype has a handful of counts. The V and J genes are TRBV7-3 and TRBJ2-1, with D unclear. Germline CDR1 SGHTA, CDR2 FQGTGA. Trimming stripped 2 bases from V and 7 bases from J, with 15 bases between. This CDR3 is 15 amino acids long. CDR3 nucleotide sequence: TGTGCCAGCAGCTTATCTCCAACGGTACTGAATGAGCAGTTCTTC. Its translation is CASSLSPTVLNEQFF.